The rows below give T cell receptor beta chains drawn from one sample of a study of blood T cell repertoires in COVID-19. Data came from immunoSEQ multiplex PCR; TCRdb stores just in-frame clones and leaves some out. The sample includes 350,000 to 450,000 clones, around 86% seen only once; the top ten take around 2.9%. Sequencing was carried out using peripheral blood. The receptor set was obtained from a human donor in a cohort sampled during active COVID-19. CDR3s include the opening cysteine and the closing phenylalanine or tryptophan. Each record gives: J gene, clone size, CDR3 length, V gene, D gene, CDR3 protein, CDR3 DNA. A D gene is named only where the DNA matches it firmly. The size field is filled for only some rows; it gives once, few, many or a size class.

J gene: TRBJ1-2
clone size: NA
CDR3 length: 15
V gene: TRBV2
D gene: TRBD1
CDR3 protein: CASTIAWTGAYGYTF
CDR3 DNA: TGTGCCAGCACCATAGCCTGGACAGGGGCATATGGCTACACCTTC

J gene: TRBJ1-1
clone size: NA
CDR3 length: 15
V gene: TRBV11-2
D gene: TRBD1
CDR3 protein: CASRWDRVGNTEAFF
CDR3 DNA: TGTGCCAGCAGGTGGGACAGGGTGGGGAACACTGAAGCTTTCTTT

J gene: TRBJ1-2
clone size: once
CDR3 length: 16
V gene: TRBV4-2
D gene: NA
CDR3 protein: CASSQALGRANYGYTF
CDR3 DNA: TGTGCCAGCAGCCAAGCCCTGGGCCGAGCTAACTATGGCTACACCTTC

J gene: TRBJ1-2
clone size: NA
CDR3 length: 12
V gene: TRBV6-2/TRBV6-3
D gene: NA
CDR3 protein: CASSQRQDGYTF
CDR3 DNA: TGTGCCAGCAGTCAACGACAGGATGGCTACACCTTC

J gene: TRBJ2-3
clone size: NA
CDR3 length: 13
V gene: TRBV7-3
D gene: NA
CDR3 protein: CASSFPGTDTQYF
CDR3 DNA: TGTGCCAGCAGCTTCCCCGGCACAGATACGCAGTATTTT

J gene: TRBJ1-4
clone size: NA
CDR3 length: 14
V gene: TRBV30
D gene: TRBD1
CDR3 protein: CAWKVQGGNEKLFF
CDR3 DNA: TGTGCCTGGAAGGTGCAGGGGGGTAATGAAAAACTGTTTTTT

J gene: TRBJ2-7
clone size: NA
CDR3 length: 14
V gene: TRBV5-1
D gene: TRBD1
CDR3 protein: CASSPGTASYEQYF
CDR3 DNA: TGCGCCAGCAGCCCGGGGACAGCCTCCTACGAGCAGTACTTC

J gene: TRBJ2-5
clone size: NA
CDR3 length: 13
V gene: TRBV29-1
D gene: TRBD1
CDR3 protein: CSARQGAGETQYF
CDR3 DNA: TGCAGCGCCCGACAGGGGGCGGGGGAGACCCAGTACTTC

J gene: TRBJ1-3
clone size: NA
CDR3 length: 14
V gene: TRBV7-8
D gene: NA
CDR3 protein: CASSLVAAGNTIYF
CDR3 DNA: TGTGCCAGCAGCTTAGTGGCCGCCGGAAACACCATATATTTT

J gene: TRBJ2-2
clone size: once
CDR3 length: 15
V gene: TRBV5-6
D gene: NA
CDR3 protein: CASSLALLHTGELFF
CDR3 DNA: TGTGCCAGCAGCTTGGCCCTTCTTCACACCGGGGAGCTGTTTTTT

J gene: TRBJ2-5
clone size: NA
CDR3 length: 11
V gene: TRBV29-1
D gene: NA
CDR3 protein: CSVEFLETQYF
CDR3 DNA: TGCAGCGTTGAGTTCCTGGAGACCCAGTACTTC

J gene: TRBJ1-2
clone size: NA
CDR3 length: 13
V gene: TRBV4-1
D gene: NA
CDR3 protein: CASSLDTTYGYTF
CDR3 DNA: TGCGCCAGCAGCCTGGACACCACCTATGGCTACACCTTC

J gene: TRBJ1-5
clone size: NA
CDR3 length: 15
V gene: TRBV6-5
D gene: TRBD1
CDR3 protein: CASRDGRGLNQPQHF
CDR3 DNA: TGTGCCAGCAGGGACGGAAGGGGGCTTAATCAGCCCCAGCATTTT

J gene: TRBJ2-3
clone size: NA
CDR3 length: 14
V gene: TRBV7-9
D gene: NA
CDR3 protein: CASSNLQYTDTQYF
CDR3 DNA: TGTGCCAGCAGCAACCTCCAGTACACAGATACGCAGTATTTT

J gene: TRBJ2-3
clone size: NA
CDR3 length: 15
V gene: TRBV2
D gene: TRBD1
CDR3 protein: CASRLSDRGTDTQYF
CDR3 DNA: TGTGCCAGCAGACTAAGCGACAGGGGAACCGATACGCAGTATTTT

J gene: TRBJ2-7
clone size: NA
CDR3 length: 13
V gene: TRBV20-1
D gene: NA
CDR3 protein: CSASGWGAYEQYF
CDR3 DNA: TGCAGTGCTAGTGGGTGGGGGGCCTACGAGCAGTACTTC

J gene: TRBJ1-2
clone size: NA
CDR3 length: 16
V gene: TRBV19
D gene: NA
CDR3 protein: CASSDPDSGTPYGYTF
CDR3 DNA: TGTGCCAGTAGCGACCCAGACAGTGGCACGCCGTATGGCTACACCTTC

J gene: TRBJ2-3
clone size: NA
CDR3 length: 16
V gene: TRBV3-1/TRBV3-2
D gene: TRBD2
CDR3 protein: CASSQDWGGVEDTQYF
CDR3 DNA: TGTGCCAGCAGCCAAGATTGGGGGGGGGTTGAAGATACGCAGTATTTT